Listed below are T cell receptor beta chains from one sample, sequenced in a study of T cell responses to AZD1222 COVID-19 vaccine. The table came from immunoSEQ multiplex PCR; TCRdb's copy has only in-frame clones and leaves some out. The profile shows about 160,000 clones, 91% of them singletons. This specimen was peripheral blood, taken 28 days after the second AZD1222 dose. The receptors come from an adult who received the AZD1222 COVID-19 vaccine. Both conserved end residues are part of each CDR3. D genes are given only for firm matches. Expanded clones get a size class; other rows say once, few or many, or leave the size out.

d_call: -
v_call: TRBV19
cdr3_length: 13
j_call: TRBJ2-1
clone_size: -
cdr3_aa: CASSSGRYNEQFF
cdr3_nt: TGTGCCAGTAGCTCCGGGAGATACAATGAGCAGTTCTTC

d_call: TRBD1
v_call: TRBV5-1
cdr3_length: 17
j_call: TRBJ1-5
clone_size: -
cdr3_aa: CASSPRTGDYSNQPQHF
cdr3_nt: TGCGCCAGCAGCCCGAGGACAGGGGATTATAGCAATCAGCCCCAGCATTTT

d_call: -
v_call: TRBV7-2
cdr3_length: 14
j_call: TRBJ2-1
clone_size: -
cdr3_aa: CASSSPTGYNEQFF
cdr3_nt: TGTGCCAGCAGCTCTCCGACTGGGTACAATGAGCAGTTCTTC

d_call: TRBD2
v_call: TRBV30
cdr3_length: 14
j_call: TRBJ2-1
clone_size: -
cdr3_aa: CAWRKPAGGNEQFF
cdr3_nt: TGTGCCTGGAGGAAGCCAGCGGGAGGAAATGAGCAGTTCTTC

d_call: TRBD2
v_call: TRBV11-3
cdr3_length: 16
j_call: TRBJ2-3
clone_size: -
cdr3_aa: CASSSLAGGMADTQYF
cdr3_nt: TGTGCCAGCAGCTCACTAGCGGGGGGGATGGCAGATACGCAGTATTTT

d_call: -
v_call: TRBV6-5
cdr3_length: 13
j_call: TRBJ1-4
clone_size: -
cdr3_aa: CASIRGRREKLFF
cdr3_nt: TGTGCCAGCATTCGAGGGAGACGTGAAAAACTGTTTTTT

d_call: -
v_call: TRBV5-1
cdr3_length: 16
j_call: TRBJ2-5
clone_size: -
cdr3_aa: CASSLRSTGKGETQYF
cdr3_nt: TGCGCCAGCAGCTTAAGGTCCACAGGAAAGGGGGAGACCCAGTACTTC

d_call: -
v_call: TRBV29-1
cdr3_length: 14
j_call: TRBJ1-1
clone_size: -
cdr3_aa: CSVEGRSMNTEAFF
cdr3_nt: TGCAGCGTTGAGGGCCGGTCTATGAACACTGAAGCTTTCTTT

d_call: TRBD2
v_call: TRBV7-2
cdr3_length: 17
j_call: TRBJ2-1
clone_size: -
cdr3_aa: CASSQGTSGYSYNEQFF
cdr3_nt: TGTGCCAGCAGCCAAGGGACTAGCGGGTATTCATACAATGAGCAGTTCTTC

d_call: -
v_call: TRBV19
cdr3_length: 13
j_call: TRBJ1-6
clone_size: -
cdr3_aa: CASNPGSPGRLHF
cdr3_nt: TGTGCCAGTAACCCCGGGTCCCCAGGTCGCCTCCACTTT

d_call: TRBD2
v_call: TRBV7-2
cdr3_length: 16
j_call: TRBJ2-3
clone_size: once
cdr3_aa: CASSLRLAGVGDTQYF
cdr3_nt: TGTGCCAGCAGCCTGAGACTAGCGGGAGTTGGAGATACGCAGTATTTT

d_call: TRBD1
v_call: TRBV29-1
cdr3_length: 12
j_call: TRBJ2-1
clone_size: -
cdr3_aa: CSVGQGANEQFF
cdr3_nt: TGCAGCGTGGGACAGGGGGCTAATGAGCAGTTCTTC

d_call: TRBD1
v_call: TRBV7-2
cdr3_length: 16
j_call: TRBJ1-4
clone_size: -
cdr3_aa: CASSLAGQGLTEKLFF
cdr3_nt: TGTGCCAGCAGCTTAGCGGGACAGGGATTGACTGAAAAACTGTTTTTT

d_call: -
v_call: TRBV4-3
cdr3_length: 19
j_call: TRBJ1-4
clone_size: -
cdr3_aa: CASSQDILVTGIGVEKLFF
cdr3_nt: TGCGCCAGCAGCCAAGATATTCTGGTTACAGGGATTGGAGTTGAAAAACTGTTTTTT

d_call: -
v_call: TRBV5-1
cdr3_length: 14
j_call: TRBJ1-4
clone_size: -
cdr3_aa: CASTRGGVNEKLFF
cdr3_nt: TGCGCCAGCACCCGTGGGGGGGTGAATGAAAAACTGTTTTTT

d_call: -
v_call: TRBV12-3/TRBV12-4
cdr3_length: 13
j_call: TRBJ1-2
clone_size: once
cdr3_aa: CASSFDRLYGYTF
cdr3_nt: TGTGCCAGCAGTTTCGACAGGTTATATGGCTACACCTTC

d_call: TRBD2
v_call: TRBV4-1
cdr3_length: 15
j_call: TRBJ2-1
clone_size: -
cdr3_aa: CASSQVAGDYNEQFF
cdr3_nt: TGCGCCAGCAGCCAAGTAGCGGGGGACTACAATGAGCAGTTCTTC

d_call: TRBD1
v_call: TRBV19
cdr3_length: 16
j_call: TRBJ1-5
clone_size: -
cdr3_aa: CASSSGQGRHYQPQHF
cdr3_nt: TGTGCCAGTAGTAGCGGACAGGGAAGACACTATCAGCCCCAGCATTTT

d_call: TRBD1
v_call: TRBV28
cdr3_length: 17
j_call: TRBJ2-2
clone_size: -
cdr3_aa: CASSKDRGSARTGELFF
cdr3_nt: TGTGCCAGCAGTAAGGACAGGGGATCGGCTCGAACCGGGGAGCTGTTTTTT

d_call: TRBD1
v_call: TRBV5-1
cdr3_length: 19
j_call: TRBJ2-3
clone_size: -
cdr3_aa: CASSLQVLRDRGITDTQYF
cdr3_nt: TGCGCCAGCAGCTTGCAAGTCCTCAGGGACAGGGGGATAACAGATACGCAGTATTTT

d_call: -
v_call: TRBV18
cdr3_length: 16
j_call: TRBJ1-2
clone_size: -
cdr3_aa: CASSPELTGPVYGYTF
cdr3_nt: TGTGCCAGCTCACCAGAGCTAACAGGACCCGTATATGGCTACACCTTC

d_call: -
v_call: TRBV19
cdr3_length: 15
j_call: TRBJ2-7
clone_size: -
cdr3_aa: CASSRVGGLGYEQYF
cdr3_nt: TGTGCCAGTTCACGGGTAGGAGGGCTTGGGTACGAGCAGTACTTC

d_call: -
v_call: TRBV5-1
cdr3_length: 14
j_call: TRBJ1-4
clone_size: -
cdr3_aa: CASSLEGRGEKLFF
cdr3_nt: TGCGCCAGCAGCTTGGAGGGACGTGGTGAAAAACTGTTTTTT

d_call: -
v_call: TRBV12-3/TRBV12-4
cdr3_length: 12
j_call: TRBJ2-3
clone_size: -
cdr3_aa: CASRLSQGTQYF
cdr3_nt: TGTGCCAGCAGACTAAGCCAGGGTACGCAGTATTTT

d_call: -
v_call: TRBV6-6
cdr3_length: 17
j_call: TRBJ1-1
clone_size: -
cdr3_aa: CASSHNRRQVWNTEAFF
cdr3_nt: TGTGCCAGCAGTCACAACCGTCGACAGGTGTGGAACACTGAAGCTTTCTTT

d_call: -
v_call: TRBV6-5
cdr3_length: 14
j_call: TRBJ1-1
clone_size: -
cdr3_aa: CASSYSGGNTEAFF
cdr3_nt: TGTGCCAGCAGTTATTCGGGGGGGAACACTGAAGCTTTCTTT

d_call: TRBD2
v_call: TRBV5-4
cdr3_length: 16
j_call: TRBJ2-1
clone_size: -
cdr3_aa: CASSTNSGRAYNEQFF
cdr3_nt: TGTGCCAGCAGTACAAATAGCGGGAGGGCCTACAATGAGCAGTTCTTC

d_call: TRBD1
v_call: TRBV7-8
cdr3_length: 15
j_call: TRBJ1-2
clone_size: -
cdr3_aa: CASSALAGQGYGYTF
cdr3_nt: TGTGCCAGCAGCGCACTCGCAGGACAGGGCTATGGCTACACCTTC

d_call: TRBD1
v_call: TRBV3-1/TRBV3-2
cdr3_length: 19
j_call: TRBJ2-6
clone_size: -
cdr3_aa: CASSQGSGTGGSGANVLTF
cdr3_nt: TGTGCCAGCAGCCAAGGTAGTGGGACAGGGGGCTCTGGGGCCAACGTCCTGACTTTC

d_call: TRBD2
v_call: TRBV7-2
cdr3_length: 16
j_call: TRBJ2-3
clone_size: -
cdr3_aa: CASIIGGLANLDTQYF
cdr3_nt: TGTGCCAGCATTATAGGGGGACTAGCGAATTTGGATACGCAGTATTTT

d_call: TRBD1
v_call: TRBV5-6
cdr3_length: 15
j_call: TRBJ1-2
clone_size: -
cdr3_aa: CASRWDRDYGYGYTF
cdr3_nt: TGTGCCAGCAGGTGGGACAGGGACTACGGCTATGGCTACACCTTC

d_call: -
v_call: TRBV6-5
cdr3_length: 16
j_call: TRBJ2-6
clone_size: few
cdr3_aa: CASSYSWGAGANVLTF
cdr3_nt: TGTGCCAGCAGTTACTCGTGGGGGGCTGGGGCCAACGTCCTGACTTTC

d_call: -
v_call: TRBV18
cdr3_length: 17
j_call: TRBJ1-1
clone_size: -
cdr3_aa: CASSPPRGGTENTEAFF
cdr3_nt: TGTGCCAGCTCACCACCAAGGGGGGGTACAGAGAACACTGAAGCTTTCTTT

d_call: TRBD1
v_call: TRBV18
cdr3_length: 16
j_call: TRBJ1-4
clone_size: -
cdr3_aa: CASSLRSDREDEKLFF
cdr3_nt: TGTGCCAGCTCACTACGGAGCGACAGGGAAGATGAAAAACTGTTTTTT

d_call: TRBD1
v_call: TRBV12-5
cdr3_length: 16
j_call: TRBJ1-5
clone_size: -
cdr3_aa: CASGEGQGYGNQPQHF
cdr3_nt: TGTGCTAGTGGGGAGGGACAGGGCTACGGCAATCAGCCCCAGCATTTT

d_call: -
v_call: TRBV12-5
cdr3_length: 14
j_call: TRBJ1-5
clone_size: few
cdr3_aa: CASGPPRVNQPQHF
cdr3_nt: TGTGCTAGTGGTCCCCCCCGAGTCAATCAGCCCCAGCATTTT

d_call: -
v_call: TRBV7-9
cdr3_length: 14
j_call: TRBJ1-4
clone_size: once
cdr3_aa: CASSPGATNEKLFF
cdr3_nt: TGTGCCAGCAGCCCAGGGGCAACTAATGAAAAACTGTTTTTT

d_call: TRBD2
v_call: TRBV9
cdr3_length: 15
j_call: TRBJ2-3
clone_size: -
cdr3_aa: CASSVGGGPTDTQYF
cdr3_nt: TGTGCCAGCAGCGTAGGCGGGGGGCCCACAGATACGCAGTATTTT

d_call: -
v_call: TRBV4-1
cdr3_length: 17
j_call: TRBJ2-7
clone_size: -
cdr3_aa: CASSPRGAGTPSYEQYF
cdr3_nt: TGCGCCAGCAGCCCAAGGGGGGCTGGGACACCCTCCTACGAGCAGTACTTC

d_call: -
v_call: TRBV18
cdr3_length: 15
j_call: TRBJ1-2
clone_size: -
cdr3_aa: CASSPGGGPLAGYTF
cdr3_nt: TGTGCCAGCTCACCAGGCGGGGGCCCCTTAGCTGGCTACACCTTC

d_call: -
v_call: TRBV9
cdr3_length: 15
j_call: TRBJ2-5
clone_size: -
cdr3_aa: CASSLGAGGQETQYF
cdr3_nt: TGTGCCAGCAGCCTAGGGGCGGGCGGACAAGAGACCCAGTACTTC

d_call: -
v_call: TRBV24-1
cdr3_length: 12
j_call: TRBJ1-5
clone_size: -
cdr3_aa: CATSDSGRPQHF
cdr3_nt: TGTGCCACCAGTGATTCTGGTCGGCCCCAGCATTTT

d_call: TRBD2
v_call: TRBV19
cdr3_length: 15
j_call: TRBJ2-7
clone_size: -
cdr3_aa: CASSSPGSPGGEQYF
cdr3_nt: TGTGCCAGTAGTTCGCCAGGGAGTCCGGGGGGCGAGCAGTACTTC

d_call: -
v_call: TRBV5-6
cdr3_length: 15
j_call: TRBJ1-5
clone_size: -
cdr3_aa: CASSLGQAFNQPQHF
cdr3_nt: TGTGCCAGCAGCTTGGGACAGGCCTTCAATCAGCCCCAGCATTTT

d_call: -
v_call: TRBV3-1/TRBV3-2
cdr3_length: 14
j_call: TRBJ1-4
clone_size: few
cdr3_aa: CASTQQGINEKLFF
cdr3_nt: TGTGCCAGCACCCAACAGGGTATTAATGAAAAACTGTTTTTT

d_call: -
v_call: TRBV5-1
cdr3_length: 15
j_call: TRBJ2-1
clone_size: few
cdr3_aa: CASSLAEGTYNEQFF
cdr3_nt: TGCGCCAGCAGCTTGGCCGAGGGTACCTACAATGAGCAGTTCTTC

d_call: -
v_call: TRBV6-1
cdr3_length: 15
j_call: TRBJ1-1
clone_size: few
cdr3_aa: CASSELGAANTEAFF
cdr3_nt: TGTGCCAGCAGTGAATTGGGGGCGGCGAACACTGAAGCTTTCTTT

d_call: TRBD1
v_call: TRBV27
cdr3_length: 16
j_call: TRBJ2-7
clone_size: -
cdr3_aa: CASSLSGTGSSYEQYF
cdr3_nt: TGTGCCAGCAGTCTCAGCGGGACAGGGAGCTCCTACGAGCAGTACTTC

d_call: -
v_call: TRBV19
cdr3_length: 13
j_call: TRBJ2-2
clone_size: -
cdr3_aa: CASSTRSAGELFF
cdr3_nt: TGTGCCAGTAGTACTAGGTCCGCCGGGGAGCTGTTTTTT

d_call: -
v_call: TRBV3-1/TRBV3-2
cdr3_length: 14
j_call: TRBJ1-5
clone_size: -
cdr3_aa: CASSQEPINQPQHF
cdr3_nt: TGTGCCAGCAGCCAAGAACCGATCAATCAGCCCCAGCATTTT